This T cell receptor beta chain emerged from a study of cytomegalovirus exposure and HLA in healthy donors. With 2 bases removed from V and 14 bases from J, the gap between germline ends came to 7 bases. The CDR3 has 11 amino acids. Per germline, CDR1 SNHLY and CDR2 FYNNEI. PCR involved 60 Vbeta and 13 Jbeta primers. In the authors' methods: The authors later counted 70 million to 85 million unique TCR beta chains, 9.5 million to 11 million of them shared. Libraries were prepared by immunoSEQ multiplex PCR; TCRdb keeps only in-frame clonotypes and omits some of them. The DNA was the basis for D and trimming; V, J and clone size are from that table. The sample lists around 230,000 clones, about three quarters occurring once.

This clonotype was sampled from a boy aged 10-17 years in good health and CMV-seronegative. The V call is TRBV2, the J call TRBJ1-6; D is undetermined. The specimen was PBMCs. The CDR3 loop is CASSEPDTLHF. The CDR3, as DNA: TGTGCCAGCAGTGAACCCGACACCCTCCACTTT.